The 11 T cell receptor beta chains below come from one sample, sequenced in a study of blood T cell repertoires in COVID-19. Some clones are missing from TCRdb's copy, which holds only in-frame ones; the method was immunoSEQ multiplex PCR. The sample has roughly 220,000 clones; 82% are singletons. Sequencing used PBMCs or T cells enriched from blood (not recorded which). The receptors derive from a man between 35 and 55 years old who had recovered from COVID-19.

The CDR3 coding sequence is TGTGCCAGTAGATCAGACAGAAACTATGGCTACACCTTC. Protein product: CASRSDRNYGYTF. V usage is TRBV19 and J usage is TRBJ1-2; tentatively, D is TRBD1 (5 bases). Germline V gene lookup returns CDR1 LNHDA and CDR2 SQIVND (reference sequence). The germline V and J ends were trimmed by 6 bases and 2 bases, with 10 bases remaining between them. The CDR3 contains 13 residues.

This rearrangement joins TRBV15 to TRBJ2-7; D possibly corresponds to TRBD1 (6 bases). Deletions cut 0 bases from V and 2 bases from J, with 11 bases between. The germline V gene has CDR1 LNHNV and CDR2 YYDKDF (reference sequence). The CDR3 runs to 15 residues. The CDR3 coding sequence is TGTGCCACCAGCAGAGAACCACAGGGAACCTACGAGCAGTACTTC. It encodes CATSREPQGTYEQYF.

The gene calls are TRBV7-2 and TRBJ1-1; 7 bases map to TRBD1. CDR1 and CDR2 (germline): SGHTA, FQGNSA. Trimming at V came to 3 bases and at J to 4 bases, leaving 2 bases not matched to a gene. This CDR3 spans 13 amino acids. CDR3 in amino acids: CASSFRQGTEAFF. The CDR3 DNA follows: TGTGCCAGCAGCTTCCGACAGGGCACTGAAGCTTTCTTT.

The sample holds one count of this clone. CDR3 coding DNA: TGTGCCACCAGCCGAGGGACAGGGAATCAGCCCCAGCATTTT. Its translation: CATSRGTGNQPQHF. The V call is TRBV15, the J call TRBJ1-5, with 9 bases identical to TRBD1. This CDR3 has 14 residues. J lost 4 bases, V lost 5 bases, and 3 bases had no gene match. CDR1 and CDR2 from the germline V gene are LNHNV and YYDKDF (reference sequence). Supplemented by reference TRBV15 and TRBJ1-5, the full variable domain reads DAMVIQNPRYQVTQFGKPVTLSCSQTLNHNVMYWYQQKSSQAPKLLFHYYDKDFNNEADTPDNFQSRRPNTSFCFLDIRSPGLGDTAMYLCATSRGTGNQPQHFGDGTRLSIL.

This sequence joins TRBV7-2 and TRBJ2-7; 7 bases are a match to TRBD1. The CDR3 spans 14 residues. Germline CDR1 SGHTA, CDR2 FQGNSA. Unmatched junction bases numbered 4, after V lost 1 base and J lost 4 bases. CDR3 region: CASSLVGGGYEQYF. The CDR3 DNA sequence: TGTGCCAGCAGCTTAGTAGGGGGCGGATACGAGCAGTACTTC.

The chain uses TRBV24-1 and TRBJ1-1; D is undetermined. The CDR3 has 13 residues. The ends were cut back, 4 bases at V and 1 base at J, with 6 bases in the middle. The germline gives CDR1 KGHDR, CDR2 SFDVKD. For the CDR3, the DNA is TGTGCCACCAGTGAGGAGAAGAACACTGAAGCTTTCTTT. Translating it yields CATSEEKNTEAFF.

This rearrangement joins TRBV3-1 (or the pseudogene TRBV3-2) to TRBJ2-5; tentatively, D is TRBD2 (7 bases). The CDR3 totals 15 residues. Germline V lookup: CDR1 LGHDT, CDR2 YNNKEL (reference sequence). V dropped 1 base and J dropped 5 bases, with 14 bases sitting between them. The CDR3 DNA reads TGTGCCAGCAGCCAAGTCTTGCGGGGGCTGGAGACCCAGTACTTC. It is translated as CASSQVLRGLETQYF.

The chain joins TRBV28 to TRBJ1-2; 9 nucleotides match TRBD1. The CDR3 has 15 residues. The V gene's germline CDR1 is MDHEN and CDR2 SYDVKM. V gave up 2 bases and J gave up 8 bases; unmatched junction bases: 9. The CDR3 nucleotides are TGTGCCAGCAGTTTACCCCCGGGACAGGGAGGAGGCTACACCTTC. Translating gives CASSLPPGQGGGYTF.

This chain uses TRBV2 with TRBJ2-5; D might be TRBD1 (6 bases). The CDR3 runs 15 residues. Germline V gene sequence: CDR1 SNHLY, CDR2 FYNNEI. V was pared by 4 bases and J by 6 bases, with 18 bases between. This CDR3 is CASSGWDTKIQTQYF. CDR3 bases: TGTGCCAGCAGTGGGTGGGACACGAAGATACAGACCCAGTACTTC.

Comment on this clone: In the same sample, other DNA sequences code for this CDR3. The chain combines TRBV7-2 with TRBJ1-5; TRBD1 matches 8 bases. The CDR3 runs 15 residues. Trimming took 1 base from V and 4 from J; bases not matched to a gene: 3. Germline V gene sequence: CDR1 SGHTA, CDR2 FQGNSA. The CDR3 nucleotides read TGTGCCAGCAGCTTAGTAAGGACAGGGAATCAGCCCCAGCATTTT. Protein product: CASSLVRTGNQPQHF.

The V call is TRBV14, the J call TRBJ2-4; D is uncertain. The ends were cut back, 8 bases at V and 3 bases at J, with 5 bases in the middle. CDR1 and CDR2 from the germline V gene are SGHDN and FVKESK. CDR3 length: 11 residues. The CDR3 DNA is TGTGCCAGCGGCAACAAAAACATTCAGTACTTC. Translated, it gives CASGNKNIQYF.